This TCR beta chain was found in a study of graft-versus-host responses after intestinal transplantation. Clones were read by immunoSEQ multiplex PCR, and TCRdb kept only the in-frame ones, dropping some. This table has roughly 120,000 clones, roughly 95% appearing once. This clone showed up just once. Its antigen is not identified. This CDR3 is built from 17 residues. Germline trimming cut 4 bases from V and 7 bases from J; bases unmatched to any gene: 12. CDR1 and CDR2 (germline): MDHEN, SYDVKM. The sample consisted of unstimulated CD8+ T cells sorted from spleen or lymph node cells, taken before intestinal transplant. This sequence was found in a human donor who received an intestinal transplant. The rearrangement links TRBV28 to TRBJ2-5; 13 positions agree with TRBD2. The CDR3 loop reads CASSSRLAGGRQRTQYF. As DNA, the CDR3 is TGTGCCAGCAGTTCCCGACTAGCGGGAGGCCGCCAGAGGACCCAGTACTTC. The complete variable domain, with remaining parts taken from reference TRBV28 and TRBJ2-5, reads DVKVTQSSRYLVKRTGEKVFLECVQDMDHENMFWYRQDPGLGLRLIYFSYDVKMKEKGDIPEGYSVSREKKERFSLILESASTNQTSMYLCASSSRLAGGRQRTQYFGPGTRLLVL.